Each of the 25 T cell receptor beta chains below was sequenced from the same sample in a study of T cell responses to AZD1222 COVID-19 vaccine. Using immunoSEQ multiplex PCR, the repertoire was profiled, and TCRdb retains in-frame clones only, with some absent. The sample shows under 150,000 clones, just over 90% of them seen only once. Sequences were derived from peripheral blood, sampled 28 days after the second AZD1222 dose. These receptors originate from an adult who received the AZD1222 COVID-19 vaccine.

The J gene is TRBJ1-4, the V gene TRBV5-6; 7 nucleotides align to TRBD1. Trimming removed 1 base from V and 3 bases from J; junction bases left unmatched: 6. Germline V gene sequence: CDR1 SGHDT, CDR2 YYEEEE. CDR3 length equals 16 residues. The CDR3 region is CASSLRWGTANEKLFF. CDR3 DNA sequence: TGTGCCAGCAGCTTGAGGTGGGGGACAGCTAATGAAAAACTGTTTTTT.

The chain combines TRBV7-9 with TRBJ1-5, with TRBD1 identical over 7 bases. CDR3 length equals 14 residues. V gave up 5 bases and J gave up 7 bases; unmatched junction bases: 8. The germline V gene encodes CDR1 SEHNR and CDR2 FQNEAQ (reference sequence). The DNA of the CDR3 is TGTGCCAGCAGCGTGACAGGGAGGGACCAGCCCCAGCATTTT. As protein: CASSVTGRDQPQHF.

The rearrangement joins TRBV5-4 to TRBJ1-1, with 9 bases matching TRBD1. The CDR3 has 15 amino acids. The germline gives CDR1 SGHNT, CDR2 YYREEE (reference sequence). V was clipped by 4 bases and J by 0 bases; unmatched bases: 4. DNA for the CDR3: TGTGCCAGCAGCCCAGGACAGGGGATGAACACTGAAGCTTTCTTT. It codes for CASSPGQGMNTEAFF.

This clone was picked up one time. The CDR3 loop is CASRMIENTEAFF. The CDR3 DNA follows: TGTGCCAGCAGGATGATAGAGAACACTGAAGCTTTCTTT. The chain employs TRBV6-5 and TRBJ1-1; D gene unclear. The CDR3 contains 13 residues. The germline V gene has CDR1 MNHEY and CDR2 SVGAGI. Trimming cost V 6 bases and J 1 base, with 9 bases left between them.

This clone was detected only a few times. V is TRBV6-5 and J is TRBJ2-1; 7 nucleotides align to TRBD2. The CDR3 is 15 residues long. With V trimmed by 3 bases and J by 6 bases, 8 bases remained unmatched. The germline V gene encodes CDR1 MNHEY and CDR2 SVGAGI. This CDR3 is CASSYQVAGSNEQFF. In nucleotides, the CDR3 is TGTGCCAGCAGTTATCAGGTAGCGGGTAGCAATGAGCAGTTCTTC.

The chain uses TRBV25-1 and TRBJ2-3; the D gene is possibly TRBD2 (6 bases). Germline V lookup: CDR1 MGHDK, CDR2 SYGVNS. V was trimmed by 2 bases and J by 1 base, leaving 10 bases between them. The CDR3 covers 15 residues. The CDR3 reads CASSERGIRTDTQYF. CDR3 in DNA: TGTGCCAGCAGTGAACGGGGGATTCGCACAGATACGCAGTATTTT.

The chain carries TRBV7-3 and TRBJ2-2; TRBD2 matches at 13 bases. This CDR3 spans 17 amino acids. Per germline, CDR1 SGHTA and CDR2 FQGTGA. The junction had 8 bases not matched to a gene; V was cut back by 5 bases and J by 5 bases. This chain's CDR3 is CASSTDSLAGGTGELFF. The CDR3 nucleotides are TGTGCCAGCAGCACCGACTCACTAGCGGGAGGGACCGGGGAGCTGTTTTTT.

The rearrangement links TRBV27 to TRBJ1-3, with TRBD1 identical over 7 bases. Losses at the gene ends were 8 bases for V and 2 bases for J; bases not matched to a gene: 3. The length of the CDR3 is 13 residues. Germline-derived CDR1 and CDR2 are MNHEY and SMNVEV (reference sequence). The chain's CDR3 is CASATGPGNTIYF. DNA for the CDR3: TGTGCCAGCGCGACAGGGCCTGGAAACACCATATATTTT.

This clone came up once. The chain employs TRBV18 and TRBJ1-1, with a tentative D call TRBD1 (5 bases). With 2 bases removed from V and 2 bases from J, the gap between germline ends came to 12 bases. The length of the CDR3 is 15 residues. CDR1 and CDR2 (germline): KGHSH, LQKENI. In nucleotides, the CDR3 is TGTGCCAGCTCACCAATGGGGACGGCCAACACTGAAGCTTTCTTT. Amino acids: CASSPMGTANTEAFF.

The chain recombines TRBV6-5 with TRBJ1-1; 7 nucleotides align to TRBD1. Looked up from germline, CDR1 is MNHEY and CDR2 is SVGAGI. The junction had 6 bases not matched to a gene; V was cut back by 5 bases and J by 3 bases. The CDR3 has 14 amino acids. In DNA form, the CDR3 reads TGTGCCAGCAGTCACAGGGACAGACACACTGAAGCTTTCTTT. Translated, it gives CASSHRDRHTEAFF.

The chain carries TRBV5-4 and TRBJ2-7; 10 bases map to TRBD2. Germline V gives CDR1 SGHNT, CDR2 YYREEE (reference sequence). V shed 0 bases and J 2 bases; nucleotides not matched to a gene: 8. This CDR3 is built from 17 residues. In DNA form, the CDR3 reads TGTGCCAGCAGCTTGGAGGGTAGCGGGGGGATACCCTACGAGCAGTACTTC. The encoded protein is CASSLEGSGGIPYEQYF. The full variable domain, its missing parts supplied by reference TRBV5-4 and TRBJ2-7, is ETGVTQSPTHLIKTRGQQVTLRCSSQSGHNTVSWYQQALGQGPQFIFQYYREEENGRGNFPPRFSGLQFPNYSSELNVNALELDDSALYLCASSLEGSGGIPYEQYFGPGTRLTVT.

CDR3 bases: TGTGCCAGCAGTCCTTATTCACCCCTCCACTTT. Protein product: CASSPYSPLHF. The gene calls are TRBV6-4 and TRBJ1-6; D remains unclear. Trimming took off 5 bases at V and 8 bases at J, with 4 bases between the two ends. This CDR3 is 11 amino acids long. Germline V gene data show CDR1 as MRHNA and CDR2 as SNTAGT.

The rearrangement links TRBV6-1 to TRBJ1-2, with D unresolved. The CDR3 spans 14 residues. V was pared by 0 bases and J by 6 bases, with 11 bases between. Germline values: CDR1 MNHNS, CDR2 SASEGT. The chain's CDR3 is CASSEAGGFHGYTF. DNA for the CDR3: TGTGCCAGCAGTGAAGCGGGAGGTTTTCATGGCTACACCTTC.

This clone was recorded only once. This may come from a read error, since a much larger clone is one base off. V usage is TRBV11-1 and J usage is TRBJ1-5; TRBD1 might be the D (5 bases). This CDR3 has 13 residues. V lost 6 bases, J lost 0 bases, and 6 bases lay in between. CDR1 and CDR2 from the germline V gene are SGHAT and FQDESV (reference sequence). The CDR3 protein is CASRGDSNQPQHF. The CDR3 DNA is TGTGCCAGCAGAGGGGATAGCAATCAGCCCCAGCATTTT.

The chain joins TRBV2 to TRBJ1-1; D remains ambiguous. CDR1 is SNHLY and CDR2 is FYNNEI in the germline V gene. V was trimmed by 7 bases and J by 3 bases, leaving 12 bases between them. The CDR3 runs 13 residues. The CDR3: CASMRPEDTEAFF. CDR3 DNA sequence: TGTGCCAGCATGAGACCCGAGGACACTGAAGCTTTCTTT.

The V call is TRBV2, the J call TRBJ1-5; D is ambiguous. The CDR3 is 13 residues long. V was pared by 5 bases and J by 1 base, with 6 bases between. Germline CDR1 is SNHLY and CDR2 is FYNNEI. The CDR3 DNA is TGTGCCAGCAGTTCGGACAGCAATCAGCCCCAGCATTTT. Translation gives CASSSDSNQPQHF. Full variable domain (rest looked up from reference TRBV2 and TRBJ1-5): EPEVTQTPSHQVTQMGQEVILRCVPISNHLYFYWYRQILGQKVEFLVSFYNNEISEKSEIFDDQFSVERPDGSNFTLKIRSTKLEDSAMYFCASSSDSNQPQHFGDGTRLSIL.

This chain uses TRBV6-4 with TRBJ1-1; 7 bases line up with TRBD1. V lost 5 bases, J lost 2 bases, and 2 bases stayed unmatched. This CDR3 region has 13 residues. Per the germline V gene, CDR1 is MRHNA and CDR2 is SNTAGT. CDR3 sequence (DNA): TGTGCCAGCAGTTGGGACAGTAACACTGAAGCTTTCTTT. Encoded protein: CASSWDSNTEAFF.

V usage is TRBV7-3 and J usage is TRBJ2-1; TRBD2 matches 8 bases. The V segment lost 2 bases and the J segment 8 bases; nucleotides outside the gene matches: 8. There are 15 residues in the CDR3. Per the germline V gene, CDR1 is SGHTA and CDR2 is FQGTGA. CDR3 residues: CASSLGREGRDEQFF. The CDR3 bases are TGTGCCAGCAGCTTAGGCCGGGAGGGCCGGGATGAGCAGTTCTTC.

The V gene is TRBV1, the J gene TRBJ2-2; the DNA was not used to check the table's D call, TRBD1. TRBV1 is annotated as a pseudogene. The CDR3 is 16 amino acids. The CDR3 protein is CTSSQDQGALTGELFF. In nucleotides, the CDR3 is TGCACCAGCAGCCAAGATCAGGGGGCGCTGACCGGGGAGCTGTTTTTT.

The chain combines TRBV6-4 with TRBJ1-1; D remains ambiguous. Per the germline V gene, CDR1 is MRHNA and CDR2 is SNTAGT. CDR3 length equals 11 residues. V was clipped by 10 bases and J by 1 base, with 7 bases between them. CDR3 DNA sequence: TGTGCCAACTGGTCGAACACTGAAGCTTTCTTT. Translating gives CANWSNTEAFF.

The V call is TRBV5-1, the J call TRBJ2-6; 9 bases fit TRBD2. The V gene's germline CDR1 is SGHRS and CDR2 YFSETQ. The trim removed 0 bases at V and 4 bases at J, leaving 5 bases unmatched. The CDR3 covers 17 residues. CDR3 in DNA: TGCGCCAGCAGCTTGGACGGCGGGAGGGCCGGGGCCAACGTCCTGACTTTC. This translates into CASSLDGGRAGANVLTF.

This clone showed up just once. The chain links TRBV5-8 to TRBJ2-5; D possibly corresponds to TRBD1 (5 bases). Germline V gene lookup returns CDR1 SGHTS and CDR2 YDEGEE. The CDR3 length is 14 residues. Trimming stripped 0 bases from V and 5 bases from J, with 11 bases between. In DNA form, the CDR3 reads TGTGCCAGCAGCTTGGATCTGGGGCAGGAGACCCAGTACTTC. It codes for CASSLDLGQETQYF.

This clone appeared a few times. V is TRBV18 and J is TRBJ2-7; TRBD2 is a possible D gene (5 bases). The CDR3 totals 18 residues. Germline V gene sequence: CDR1 KGHSH, CDR2 LQKENI. The V end lost 3 bases, the J end lost 0 bases, and 21 bases lay between the germline ends. As DNA, the CDR3 is TGTGCCAGCTCACCTTTGCCGGGATCCCCAGGCGGCTCCTACGAGCAGTACTTC. Translation: CASSPLPGSPGGSYEQYF.

This chain connects TRBV4-2 to TRBJ1-5; tentatively, D is TRBD1 (5 bases). Germline CDR1 is LGHNA and CDR2 is YNFKEQ. The CDR3 runs 15 residues. Deletions cut 5 bases from V and 3 bases from J, with 14 bases between. As DNA, the CDR3 is TGTGCCAGCAGCACGAGATCGACAGACAATCAGCCCCAGCATTTT. It translates to CASSTRSTDNQPQHF.

This clone was seen a handful of times. This chain connects TRBV2 to TRBJ2-1, with 11 bases aligning to TRBD2. Germline loops: CDR1 SNHLY, CDR2 FYNNEI. The CDR3 is 16 amino acids. Trimming cost V 5 bases and J 8 bases; bases outside gene matches: 11. This CDR3 reads CASSWTSSGRKDEQFF. The DNA of the CDR3 is TGTGCCAGCAGTTGGACCTCTAGCGGGAGGAAAGATGAGCAGTTCTTC.